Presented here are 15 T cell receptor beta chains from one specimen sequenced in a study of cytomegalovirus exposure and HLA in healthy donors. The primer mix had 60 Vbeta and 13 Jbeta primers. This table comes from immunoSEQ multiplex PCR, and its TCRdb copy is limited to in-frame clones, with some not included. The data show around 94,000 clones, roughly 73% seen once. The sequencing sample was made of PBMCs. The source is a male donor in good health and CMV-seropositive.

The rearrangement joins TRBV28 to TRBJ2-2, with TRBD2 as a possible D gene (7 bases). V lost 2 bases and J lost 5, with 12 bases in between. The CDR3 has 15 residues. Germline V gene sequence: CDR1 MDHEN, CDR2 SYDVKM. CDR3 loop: CASSLGGAGTGELFF. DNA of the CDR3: TGTGCCAGCAGTTTAGGGGGGGCCGGGACCGGGGAGCTGTTTTTT. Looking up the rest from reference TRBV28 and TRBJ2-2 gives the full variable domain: DVKVTQSSRYLVKRTGEKVFLECVQDMDHENMFWYRQDPGLGLRLIYFSYDVKMKEKGDIPEGYSVSREKKERFSLILESASTNQTSMYLCASSLGGAGTGELFFGEGSRLTVL.

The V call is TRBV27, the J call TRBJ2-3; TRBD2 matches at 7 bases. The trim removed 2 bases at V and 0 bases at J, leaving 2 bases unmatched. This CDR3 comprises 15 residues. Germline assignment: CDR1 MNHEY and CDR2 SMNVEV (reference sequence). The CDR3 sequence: CASSLGGGSTDTQYF. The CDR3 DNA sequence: TGTGCCAGCAGTTTAGGGGGGGGGAGCACAGATACGCAGTATTTT.

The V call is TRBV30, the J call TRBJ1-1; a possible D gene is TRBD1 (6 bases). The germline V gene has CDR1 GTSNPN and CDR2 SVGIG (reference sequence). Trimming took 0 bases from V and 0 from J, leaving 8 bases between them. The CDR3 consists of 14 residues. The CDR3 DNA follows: TGTGCCTGGAGTGTTTGGACAGTGAACACTGAAGCTTTCTTT. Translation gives CAWSVWTVNTEAFF.

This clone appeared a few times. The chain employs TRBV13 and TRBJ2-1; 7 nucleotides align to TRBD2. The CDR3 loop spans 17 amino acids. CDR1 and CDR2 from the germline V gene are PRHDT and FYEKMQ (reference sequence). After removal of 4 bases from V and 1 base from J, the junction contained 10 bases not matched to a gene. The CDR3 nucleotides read TGTGCCAGCAGCTCCATCACGGGGGGAGGTTCCTACAATGAGCAGTTCTTC. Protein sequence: CASSSITGGGSYNEQFF.

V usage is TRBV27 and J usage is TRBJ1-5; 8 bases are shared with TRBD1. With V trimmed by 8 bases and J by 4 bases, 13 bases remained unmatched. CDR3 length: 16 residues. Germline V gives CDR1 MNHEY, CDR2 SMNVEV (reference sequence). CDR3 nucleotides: TGTGCCAGCGCCGCGGGGACAGGAGCCTTTAATCAGCCCCAGCATTTT. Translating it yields CASAAGTGAFNQPQHF.

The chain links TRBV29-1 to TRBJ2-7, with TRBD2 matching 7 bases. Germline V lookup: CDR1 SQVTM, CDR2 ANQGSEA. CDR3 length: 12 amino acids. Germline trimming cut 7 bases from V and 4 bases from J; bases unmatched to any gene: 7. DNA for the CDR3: TGCAGCGGAATAGGGGAGGGGTACGAGCAGTACTTC. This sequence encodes CSGIGEGYEQYF.

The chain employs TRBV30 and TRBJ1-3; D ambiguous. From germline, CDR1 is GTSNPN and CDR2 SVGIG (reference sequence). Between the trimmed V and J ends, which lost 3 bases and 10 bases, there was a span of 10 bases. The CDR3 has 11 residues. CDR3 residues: CAWSEGGTIYF. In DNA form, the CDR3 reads TGTGCCTGGAGCGAGGGTGGTACCATATATTTT. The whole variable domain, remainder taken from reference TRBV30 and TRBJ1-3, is SQTIHQWPATLVQPVGSPLSLECTVEGTSNPNLYWYRQAAGRGLQLLFYSVGIGQISSEVPQNLSASRPQDRQFILSSKKLLLSDSGFYLCAWSEGGTIYFGEGSWLTVV.

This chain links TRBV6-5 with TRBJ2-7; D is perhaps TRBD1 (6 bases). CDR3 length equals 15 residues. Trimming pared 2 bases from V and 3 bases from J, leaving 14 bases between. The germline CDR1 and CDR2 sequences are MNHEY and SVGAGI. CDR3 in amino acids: CASSYTEDRVYEQYF. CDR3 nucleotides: TGTGCCAGCAGTTACACGGAGGACAGAGTCTACGAGCAGTACTTC.

DNA of the CDR3: TGTGCCAGCAGCTTGCCAGCGGGAGAGCAGTACTTC. Its translation is CASSLPAGEQYF. This chain links TRBV5-4 with TRBJ2-7, with TRBD2 identical over 7 bases. This CDR3 comprises 12 residues. Germline CDR1 and CDR2: SGHNT and YYREEE (reference sequence). Unmatched junction bases numbered 2, after V lost 1 base and J lost 7 bases.

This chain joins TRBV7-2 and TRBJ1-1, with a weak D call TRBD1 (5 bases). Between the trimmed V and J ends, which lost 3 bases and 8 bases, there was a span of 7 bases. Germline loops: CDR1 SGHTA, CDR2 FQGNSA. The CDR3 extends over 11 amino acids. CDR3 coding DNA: TGTGCCAGCAGCTTTAAGGGGGAAGCTTTCTTT. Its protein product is CASSFKGEAFF.

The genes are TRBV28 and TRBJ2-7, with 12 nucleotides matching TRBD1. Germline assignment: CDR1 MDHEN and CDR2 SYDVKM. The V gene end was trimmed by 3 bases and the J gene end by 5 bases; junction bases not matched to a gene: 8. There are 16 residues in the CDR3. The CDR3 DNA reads TGTGCCAGCAGTTTCCGGGACAGGGGGCAGTACGACGAGCAGTACTTC. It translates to CASSFRDRGQYDEQYF.

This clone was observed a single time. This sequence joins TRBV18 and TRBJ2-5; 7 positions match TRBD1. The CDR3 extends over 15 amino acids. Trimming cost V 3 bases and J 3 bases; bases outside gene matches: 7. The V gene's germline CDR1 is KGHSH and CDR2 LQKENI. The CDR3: CASSPFRQGKETQYF. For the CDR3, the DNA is TGTGCCAGCTCACCCTTCAGACAGGGTAAAGAGACCCAGTACTTC. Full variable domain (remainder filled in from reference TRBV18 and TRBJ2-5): NAGVMQNPRHLVRRRGQEARLRCSPMKGHSHVYWYRQLPEEGLKFMVYLQKENIIDESGMPKERFSAEFPKEGPSILRIQQVVRGDSAAYFCASSPFRQGKETQYFGPGTRLLVL.

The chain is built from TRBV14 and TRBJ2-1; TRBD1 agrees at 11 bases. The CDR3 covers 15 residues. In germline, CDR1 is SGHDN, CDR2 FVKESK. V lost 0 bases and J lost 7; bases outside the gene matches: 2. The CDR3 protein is CASSQDWDRGNEQFF. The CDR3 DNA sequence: TGTGCCAGCAGCCAAGACTGGGACAGGGGGAATGAGCAGTTCTTC.

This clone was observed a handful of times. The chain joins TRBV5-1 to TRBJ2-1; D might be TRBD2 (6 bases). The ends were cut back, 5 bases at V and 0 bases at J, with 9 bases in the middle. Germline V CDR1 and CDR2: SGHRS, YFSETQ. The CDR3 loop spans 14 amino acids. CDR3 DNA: TGCGCCAGCAGACGGGACTTCTCCTACAATGAGCAGTTCTTC. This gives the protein CASRRDFSYNEQFF.

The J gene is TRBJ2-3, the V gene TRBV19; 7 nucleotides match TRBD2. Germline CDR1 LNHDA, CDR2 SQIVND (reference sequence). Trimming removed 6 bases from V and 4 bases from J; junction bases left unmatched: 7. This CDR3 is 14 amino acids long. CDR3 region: CASSPSGGPDTQYF. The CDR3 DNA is TGTGCCAGTAGCCCCTCGGGGGGTCCAGATACGCAGTATTTT.